What follows are 24 T cell receptor beta chains derived from one specimen sequenced in a study of OX40 agonist ivuxolimab in advanced cancers. Sequencing used immunoSEQ multiplex PCR; TCRdb keeps in-frame clones, though not all of them. The table shows tens of thousands of clones, with around 87% occurring only once. The specimen was CD4+ or CD8+ T cells sorted from blood, collected in a trial of the OX40 agonist ivuxolimab. These receptors all come from an adult with an advanced solid tumor such as melanoma, head and neck, liver or kidney cancer.

The chain joins TRBV19 to TRBJ2-1; 16 positions match TRBD2. Germline assignment: CDR1 LNHDA and CDR2 SQIVND (reference sequence). The CDR3 spans 19 residues. The J segment lost 0 bases and the V segment lost 3 bases, leaving 5 bases of the junction unmatched. This CDR3 reads CASSMGLAGGRISYNEQFF. The CDR3 DNA is TGTGCCAGTAGTATGGGACTAGCGGGGGGGCGTATCTCCTACAATGAGCAGTTCTTC. The whole variable domain, filled in from reference TRBV19 and TRBJ2-1, reads DGGITQSPKYLFRKEGQNVTLSCEQNLNHDAMYWYRQDPGQGLRLIYYSQIVNDFQKGDIAEGYSVSREKKESFPLTVTSAQKNPTAFYLCASSMGLAGGRISYNEQFFGPGTRLTVL.

The rearrangement links TRBV5-1 to TRBJ2-3; tentatively, D is TRBD1 or TRBD2 (5 bases each). Deletions cut 0 bases from V and 6 bases from J, with 11 bases between. CDR3 length: 14 residues. CDR1 and CDR2 from the germline V gene are SGHRS and YFSETQ. The CDR3 loop reads CASSLGGAGDTQYF. The CDR3 DNA follows: TGCGCCAGCAGCTTGGGAGGGGCCGGGGATACGCAGTATTTT.

This chain uses TRBV6-5 with TRBJ2-7; the D gene is possibly TRBD1 (6 bases). Trimming cost V 5 bases and J 3 bases, with 11 bases left between them. The V gene's germline CDR1 is MNHEY and CDR2 SVGAGI. CDR3 length: 13 amino acids. CDR3 sequence (DNA): TGTGCCAGCAGTCGAGGACAGAGCTACGAGCAGTACTTC. Its translation: CASSRGQSYEQYF.

The chain has TRBV7-9 and TRBJ1-2, with D possibly being TRBD1 (5 bases). The CDR3 has 14 amino acids. The V and J ends lost 5 bases and 4 bases respectively, with 14 bases between them. The germline V gene encodes CDR1 SEHNR and CDR2 FQNEAQ (reference sequence). The CDR3 sequence is CASSLRGDGYGYTF. The CDR3 DNA is TGTGCCAGCAGCCTCCGAGGGGACGGCTATGGCTACACCTTC.

The V and J genes are TRBV18 and TRBJ1-6, with D perhaps TRBD1 (6 bases). This CDR3 is 13 amino acids long. Trimming shortened V by 3 bases and J by 10 bases, and 10 bases separated the two germline ends. The V gene's germline CDR1 is KGHSH and CDR2 LQKENI. CDR3 amino acids: CASSPRDTSPLHF. For the CDR3, the DNA is TGTGCCAGCTCACCCCGGGACACCTCACCCCTCCACTTT. The full variable domain, its missing parts supplied by reference TRBV18 and TRBJ1-6, is NAGVMQNPRHLVRRRGQEARLRCSPMKGHSHVYWYRQLPEEGLKFMVYLQKENIIDESGMPKERFSAEFPKEGPSILRIQQVVRGDSAAYFCASSPRDTSPLHFGNGTRLTVT.

This chain connects TRBV4-1 to TRBJ2-6; D uncertain. V was shortened by 4 bases and J by 1 base, with 2 bases between the two germline ends. This CDR3 comprises 13 residues. The germline V gene has CDR1 MGHRA and CDR2 YSYEKL. The CDR3 sequence is CASSPSGANVLTF. Written as DNA, the CDR3 is TGCGCCAGCAGCCCATCTGGGGCCAACGTCCTGACTTTC.

The V and J genes are TRBV5-8 and TRBJ1-1; D may be TRBD1 (5 bases). From germline, CDR1 is SGHTS and CDR2 YDEGEE. The length of the CDR3 is 18 residues. Written as DNA, the CDR3 is TGTGCGGCAGCCGGGATCATAGGCGTGGACAATACGAACACTGAAGCTTTCTTT. This gives the protein CAAAGIIGVDNTNTEAFF.

This chain connects TRBV6-5 to TRBJ1-1, with D possibly matching TRBD1 (5 bases). CDR3 length: 14 amino acids. The V end was cut by 6 bases, the J end by 4 bases, with 15 bases between. Germline assignment: CDR1 MNHEY and CDR2 SVGAGI. The CDR3 spells CASRLLWTSTEAFF. The CDR3 DNA follows: TGTGCCAGCAGACTCCTATGGACAAGCACTGAAGCTTTCTTT.

V and J are TRBV6-5 and TRBJ1-2; TRBD1 might be the D (6 bases). Per the germline V gene, CDR1 is MNHEY and CDR2 is SVGAGI. V dropped 10 bases and J dropped 1 base, with 10 bases sitting between them. The CDR3 has 12 residues. The CDR3, as DNA: TGTGCCACGCGACAGGTTAACTATGGCTACACCTTC. Encoded protein: CATRQVNYGYTF.

This clone has more than one count but fewer than ten. The identical CDR3 is also encoded by other nucleotide sequences in the sample. The chain links TRBV18 to TRBJ1-2; possible D gene TRBD1, 6 bases. The V gene's germline CDR1 is KGHSH and CDR2 LQKENI. The CDR3 consists of 14 residues. Trimming took 2 bases from V and 2 from J, leaving 9 bases between them. The CDR3 nucleotides read TGTGCCAGCTCACCAGGGCAGGGGAACTATGGCTACACCTTC. Translated, it gives CASSPGQGNYGYTF. Supplemented by reference TRBV18 and TRBJ1-2, the full variable domain reads NAGVMQNPRHLVRRRGQEARLRCSPMKGHSHVYWYRQLPEEGLKFMVYLQKENIIDESGMPKERFSAEFPKEGPSILRIQQVVRGDSAAYFCASSPGQGNYGYTFGSGTRLTVV.

This clone was found once. The chain couples TRBV19 to TRBJ1-1; 7 nucleotides align to TRBD1. CDR1 is LNHDA and CDR2 is SQIVND in the germline V gene (reference sequence). The trim removed 3 bases at V and 0 bases at J, leaving 10 bases unmatched. The CDR3 loop spans 17 amino acids. The CDR3 DNA is TGTGCCAGTAGTATGTTAGAGGGGGCTCCAATGAACACTGAAGCTTTCTTT. It translates to CASSMLEGAPMNTEAFF.

The J gene is TRBJ2-3, the V gene TRBV9; TRBD1 matches at 7 bases. From germline, CDR1 is SGDLS and CDR2 YYNGEE. Trimming took 0 bases from V and 2 from J; bases not matched to a gene: 3. This CDR3 spans 15 amino acids. The CDR3 DNA sequence: TGTGCCAGCAGCGTAGAGGACAGGTACACAGATACGCAGTATTTT. It specifies CASSVEDRYTDTQYF.

The genes are TRBV7-8 and TRBJ2-2; D not resolved. Trimming left V 1 base short and J 2 bases short, with 8 bases between. CDR3 length equals 15 residues. Per the germline V gene, CDR1 is SGHVS and CDR2 is FQNEAQ. The CDR3 loop reads CASSLDRQNTGELFF. CDR3 bases: TGTGCCAGCAGCTTAGATCGGCAAAACACCGGGGAGCTGTTTTTT. Together with reference TRBV7-8 and TRBJ2-2, the CDR3 gives the full variable domain: GAGVSQSPRYKVAKRGQDVALRCDPISGHVSLFWYQQALGQGPEFLTYFQNEAQLDKSGLPSDRFFAERPEGSVSTLKIQRTQQEDSAVYLCASSLDRQNTGELFFGEGSRLTVL.

This rearrangement joins TRBV25-1 to TRBJ2-2; D might be TRBD1 (5 bases). The CDR3 covers 16 residues. Deletions cut 1 base from V and 1 base from J, with 10 bases between. Germline lookup yields CDR1 MGHDK and CDR2 SYGVNS. The CDR3 reads CASSESPTVNTGELFF. The CDR3 DNA is TGTGCCAGCAGTGAATCACCGACAGTGAACACCGGGGAGCTGTTTTTT.

V gene TRBV5-1 combines with J gene TRBJ1-4; tentatively, D is TRBD1 (5 bases). The CDR3 extends over 16 amino acids. From germline, CDR1 is SGHRS and CDR2 YFSETQ. V gave up 4 bases and J gave up 0 bases, with 13 bases separating them. The CDR3 DNA follows: TGCGCCAGCAGCCTCGGGGCCCCCGCAACTAATGAAAAACTGTTTTTT. Amino acid sequence: CASSLGAPATNEKLFF.

V and J are TRBV5-1 and TRBJ1-5; 8 bases agree with TRBD1. V dropped 0 bases and J dropped 7; count of bases not matched to a gene: 6. Germline V gene sequence: CDR1 SGHRS, CDR2 YFSETQ. The CDR3 is 15 amino acids. CDR3 bases: TGCGCCAGCAGCTTGGGGACAGGGAGAGGGCAGCCCCAGCATTTT. Translated: CASSLGTGRGQPQHF. Together with reference TRBV5-1 and TRBJ1-5, the CDR3 gives the full variable domain: KAGVTQTPRYLIKTRGQQVTLSCSPISGHRSVSWYQQTPGQGLQFLFEYFSETQRNKGNFPGRFSGRQFSNSRSEMNVSTLELGDSALYLCASSLGTGRGQPQHFGDGTRLSIL.

The chain uses TRBV5-1 and TRBJ2-7; 11 nucleotides match TRBD2. CDR1 SGHRS and CDR2 YFSETQ come from the germline V gene. With V trimmed by 5 bases and J by 2 bases, 3 bases remained unmatched. There are 14 residues in the CDR3. CDR3 sequence (DNA): TGCGCCAGCAGGGCTAGCGGGGGGACCTACGAGCAGTACTTC. This translates into CASRASGGTYEQYF.

The chain recombines TRBV7-2 with TRBJ2-7; 10 nucleotides line up with TRBD1. This CDR3 has 14 amino acids. CDR1 and CDR2 from the germline V gene are SGHTA and FQGNSA. The trim removed 4 bases at V and 4 bases at J, leaving 4 bases unmatched. The CDR3 DNA reads TGTGCCAGCAGCTCACGACAGGGGGCTTACGAGCAGTACTTC. Translation gives CASSSRQGAYEQYF.

The table lists this clone with a count of one. The V gene is TRBV7-9, the J gene TRBJ1-4, with a tentative D call TRBD1 (6 bases). Looked up from germline, CDR1 is SEHNR and CDR2 is FQNEAQ (reference sequence). V dropped 5 bases and J dropped 0 bases, with 19 bases sitting between them. The CDR3 spans 18 residues. CDR3 in amino acids: CASSRPRGGQSTNEKLFF. CDR3 sequence (DNA): TGTGCCAGCAGCCGACCGCGGGGAGGACAGTCAACTAATGAAAAACTGTTTTTT.

V is TRBV5-5 and J is TRBJ2-7; 8 positions match TRBD1. The J segment lost 2 bases and the V segment lost 4 bases, leaving 8 bases of the junction unmatched. The CDR3 extends over 15 amino acids. Germline V lookup: CDR1 SGHKS, CDR2 YYEKEE (reference sequence). The CDR3 DNA reads as TGTGCCAGCAGCACCGGGACAGGACCTACCTACGAGCAGTACTTC. Translated: CASSTGTGPTYEQYF.

This sequence joins TRBV11-2 and TRBJ2-2; TRBD2 agrees at 12 bases. Germline V gene sequence: CDR1 SGHAT, CDR2 FQNNGV. Trimming took 3 bases from V and 2 from J; bases not matched to a gene: 4. The CDR3 has 17 amino acids. The CDR3, as DNA: TGTGCCAGCAGCTTTGGACTAGCGGGGTCTAACACCGGGGAGCTGTTTTTT. Amino acids: CASSFGLAGSNTGELFF.

The genes are TRBV6-5 and TRBJ2-3; perhaps TRBD2 as D (6 bases). The ends were cut back, 6 bases at V and 0 bases at J, with 13 bases in the middle. Germline V gives CDR1 MNHEY, CDR2 SVGAGI. The CDR3 runs 15 residues. The CDR3 DNA sequence: TGTGCCAGCAGCTATAGCGGCACTAGCACAGATACGCAGTATTTT. Its protein product is CASSYSGTSTDTQYF.

The chain couples TRBV7-2 to TRBJ1-2, with D possibly TRBD1 on 6 matching bases. The CDR3 has 15 residues. V dropped 5 bases and J dropped 2 bases, with 15 bases sitting between them. In germline, CDR1 is SGHTA, CDR2 FQGNSA. The CDR3 sequence: CASSPPGQRNYGYTF. CDR3 DNA sequence: TGTGCCAGCAGCCCGCCCGGACAGAGAAACTATGGCTACACCTTC.

J is TRBJ2-2 and V is TRBV10-1; D uncertain. Germline CDR1 is WNHNN and CDR2 is SYGVQD (reference sequence). This CDR3 is 15 amino acids long. V was shortened by 8 bases and J by 4 bases, with 17 bases between the two germline ends. The CDR3 DNA reads as TGCGCCAGCGGGAAGACTCGAAAATCCACCGGGGAGCTGTTTTTT. Translation gives CASGKTRKSTGELFF.